These 2 T cell receptor beta chains were all obtained from the same sample, sequenced in a study of OX40 agonist ivuxolimab in advanced cancers. Sequenced by immunoSEQ multiplex PCR; TCRdb stores in-frame clones only, minus some. Of 65,000 to 80,000 clones listed, over 80% were seen once; the top ten hold roughly 15%. Sequences were derived from CD4+ or CD8+ T cells sorted from blood, sampled in a trial of the OX40 agonist ivuxolimab. These receptors came from an adult with an advanced solid tumor such as melanoma, head and neck, liver or kidney cancer.

The chain uses TRBV19 and TRBJ2-5; unclear D gene. CDR1 and CDR2 from the germline V gene are LNHDA and SQIVND (reference sequence). This CDR3 has 13 amino acids. The germline V and J ends were trimmed by 6 bases and 2 bases, with 10 bases remaining between them. The DNA for the CDR3 is TGTGCCAGTAGCCCGGACGGACAAGAGACCCAGTACTTC. Its translation is CASSPDGQETQYF.

The V gene is TRBV6-5, the J gene TRBJ1-4; D call uncertain. Trimming left V 0 bases short and J 0 bases short, with 2 bases between. The CDR3 covers 14 residues. Germline V CDR1 and CDR2: MNHEY, SVGAGI. In nucleotides, the CDR3 is TGTGCCAGCAGTTACTCGTCAACTAATGAAAAACTGTTTTTT. Translated: CASSYSSTNEKLFF.